This T cell receptor (beta chain) was identified during a study of OX40 agonist ivuxolimab in advanced cancers. Anyone with autoimmune disease history or systemic immunosuppression was excluded. Some clones are missing from TCRdb's copy, which holds only in-frame ones; the method was immunoSEQ multiplex PCR. In the table there are 25,000 to 40,000 clones, around nine tenths of which are singletons. Germline CDR1 is ENHRY and CDR2 is SYGVKD. Trimming removed 5 bases from V and 4 bases from J, with 12 bases in between. The CDR3 totals 13 residues. The sequence was collected from an adult with an advanced solid tumor such as melanoma, head and neck, liver or kidney cancer. The sequences come from CD4+ or CD8+ T cells sorted from blood, collected in a trial of the OX40 agonist ivuxolimab. This rearrangement joins TRBV10-3 to TRBJ2-7; D call uncertain. The chain's CDR3 is CAISPGLSYEQYF. CDR3 bases: TGTGCCATCAGTCCGGGTTTGTCATACGAGCAGTACTTC.